The 15 T cell receptor beta chains below were found in one sample sequenced in a study of identifying expanded T cells in peripheral blood (dated by TCRdb to between 2017 and 2020). Library preparation was by the immunoSEQ multiplex PCR assay. TCRdb mirrors the immuneACCESS table, restricted to in-frame sequences. Some clones are absent from its copies; in checked studies, under half trace to an unresolved V gene, and the reason for the others is unknown. The sample records around 100,000 clones, around 89% of which are singletons. The ten largest clones capture roughly 17% of the sample. The sequenced sample consisted of blood. These TCRs come from a person aged 18 to 70 in good health.

The rearrangement joins TRBV5-4 to TRBJ2-3; D perhaps matches TRBD1 (6 bases). V lost 4 bases to trimming and J lost 0 bases, with 6 bases between them. The CDR3 has 13 amino acids. The germline gives CDR1 SGHNT, CDR2 YYREEE (reference sequence). The CDR3: CASSGGSTDTQYF. The CDR3 DNA reads TGTGCCAGCAGCGGGGGCAGCACAGATACGCAGTATTTT.

The CDR3 DNA reads as TGTGCCATCAGATTGGACGGAGTGGCGCCTGGAAACACCATATATTTT. Translation: CAIRLDGVAPGNTIYF. This sequence joins TRBV10-3 and TRBJ1-3; D uncertain. The length of the CDR3 is 16 residues. Per the germline V gene, CDR1 is ENHRY and CDR2 is SYGVKD. The V end lost 6 bases, the J end lost 2 bases, and 17 bases lay between the germline ends.

The genes are TRBV11-1 and TRBJ1-3; 7 nucleotides agree with TRBD1. Germline V CDR1 and CDR2: SGHAT, FQDESV (reference sequence). V trimming: 4 bases; J trimming: 8 bases; junction bases outside the gene matches: 8. This CDR3 region has 14 residues. CDR3 protein: CASSSYRGEDTIYF. Here the CDR3 DNA reads TGTGCCAGCAGCTCATACAGGGGTGAAGACACCATATATTTT.

V and J are TRBV14 and TRBJ1-2, with 8 nucleotides matching TRBD1. The CDR3 runs to 17 residues. V lost 3 bases to trimming and J lost 8 bases; unmatched junction nucleotides: 17. The germline V gene encodes CDR1 SGHDN and CDR2 FVKESK. This CDR3 reads CASSHGPGQAAGAGYTF. The CDR3 bases are TGTGCCAGCAGCCATGGGCCGGGACAGGCCGCTGGGGCGGGCTACACCTTC.

The chain uses TRBV5-4 and TRBJ1-2; 8 positions match TRBD1. Unmatched junction bases numbered 7, after V lost 0 bases and J lost 3 bases. The CDR3 has 16 residues. The germline CDR1 and CDR2 sequences are SGHNT and YYREEE (reference sequence). CDR3 amino acids: CASSLDPQGADYGYTF. The CDR3 region has the DNA TGTGCCAGCAGCTTGGATCCTCAGGGGGCAGACTATGGCTACACCTTC.

This rearrangement joins TRBV4-3 to TRBJ1-2, with 7 bases that match TRBD1. J lost 8 bases, V lost 4 bases, and 7 bases had no gene match. This CDR3 is 13 amino acids long. Germline V gene data show CDR1 as LGHNA and CDR2 as YSLEER. CDR3 in amino acids: CASSRDRVGGYTF. The CDR3 DNA reads TGCGCCAGCAGCCGAGACAGGGTGGGGGGCTACACCTTC.

The chain is built from TRBV5-8 and TRBJ2-7; possible D gene TRBD1, 5 bases. In germline, CDR1 is SGHTS, CDR2 YDEGEE. The CDR3 has 14 amino acids. Trimming stripped 5 bases from V and 0 bases from J, with 12 bases between. The CDR3 coding sequence is TGTGCCAGCAGGGAACAGGTGACCTCCTACGAGCAGTACTTC. Translating it yields CASREQVTSYEQYF.

The rearrangement links TRBV6-5 to TRBJ1-5; 8 bases are shared with TRBD1. The CDR3 sequence is 13 residues long. V was clipped by 9 bases and J by 5 bases; unmatched bases: 6. Germline CDR1 and CDR2: MNHEY and SVGAGI. The CDR3 reads CASKTGVDQPQHF. As DNA, the CDR3 is TGTGCCAGTAAGACAGGGGTCGATCAGCCCCAGCATTTT.

The V call is TRBV7-8, the J call TRBJ1-5; D is ambiguous. The CDR3 consists of 15 residues. Trimming removed 4 bases at V and 3 bases at J, with 13 bases between. The germline V gene encodes CDR1 SGHVS and CDR2 FQNEAQ. The CDR3 loop reads CASSYGQRNNQPQHF. The DNA for the CDR3 is TGTGCCAGCAGCTACGGGCAGCGTAACAATCAGCCCCAGCATTTT.

The chain combines TRBV7-2 with TRBJ2-3, with D uncertain. This CDR3 is built from 16 residues. Trimming left V 5 bases short and J 0 bases short, with 15 bases between. Germline V lookup: CDR1 SGHTA, CDR2 FQGNSA. The CDR3 coding sequence is TGTGCCAGCAGCCCCCTGGCGGTGATTAGCACAGATACGCAGTATTTT. Amino acids: CASSPLAVISTDTQYF.

V and J are TRBV7-2 and TRBJ2-3; a weak D match, TRBD2 (6 bases). Germline values: CDR1 SGHTA, CDR2 FQGNSA. V was cut by 0 bases and J by 0 bases, with 7 bases left in between. The CDR3 contains 15 residues. CDR3 amino acids: CASSLAGGSTDTQYF. The CDR3 nucleotides are TGTGCCAGCAGCTTAGCGGGGGGAAGCACAGATACGCAGTATTTT.

The chain links TRBV7-7 to TRBJ2-3, with D tentatively TRBD1 or TRBD2 (6 bases each). This CDR3 comprises 15 residues. The germline V gene encodes CDR1 SSHAT and CDR2 FNYEAQ (reference sequence). V was trimmed by 5 bases and J by 0 bases, leaving 12 bases between them. The CDR3 bases are TGTGCCAGCAGCCCAGTAGGGGGGAGCACAGATACGCAGTATTTT. Amino acids: CASSPVGGSTDTQYF.

The rearrangement uses TRBV5-8 and TRBJ1-4; D is unclear. This CDR3 is 13 amino acids long. Germline V CDR1 and CDR2: SGHTS, YDEGEE. The V gene lost 2 bases and the J gene lost 10 bases, with 12 bases spanning the gap. CDR3 in amino acids: CASSFSRRVKLFF. CDR3 bases: TGTGCCAGCAGCTTCTCGCGCCGGGTAAAACTGTTTTTT.

The chain recombines TRBV7-2 with TRBJ2-5; possible D gene TRBD1, 5 bases. Looked up from germline, CDR1 is SGHTA and CDR2 is FQGNSA. CDR3 length: 13 residues. V lost 5 bases and J 5 bases, leaving 12 bases between the germline ends. The CDR3 reads CASSQGHSETQYF. CDR3 coding DNA: TGTGCCAGCAGCCAAGGACACTCCGAGACCCAGTACTTC. Full variable domain (missing parts from reference TRBV7-2 and TRBJ2-5): GAGVSQSPSNKVTEKGKDVELRCDPISGHTALYWYRQSLGQGLEFLIYFQGNSAPDKSGLPSDRFSAERTGGSVSTLTIQRTQQEDSAVYLCASSQGHSETQYFGPGTRLLVL.

This rearrangement joins TRBV2 to TRBJ2-5; the match to TRBD2 covers 8 bases. After removal of 4 bases from V and 5 bases from J, the junction contained 9 bases not matched to a gene. Germline V gene lookup returns CDR1 SNHLY and CDR2 FYNNEI. The CDR3 has 15 amino acids. The DNA of the CDR3 is TGTGCCAGCAGTGGGGGTCGGGCTAGCGGGGAGACCCAGTACTTC. This codes for CASSGGRASGETQYF. The variable domain in full, with the rest retrieved from reference TRBV2 and TRBJ2-5, is EPEVTQTPSHQVTQMGQEVILRCVPISNHLYFYWYRQILGQKVEFLVSFYNNEISEKSEIFDDQFSVERPDGSNFTLKIRSTKLEDSAMYFCASSGGRASGETQYFGPGTRLLVL.